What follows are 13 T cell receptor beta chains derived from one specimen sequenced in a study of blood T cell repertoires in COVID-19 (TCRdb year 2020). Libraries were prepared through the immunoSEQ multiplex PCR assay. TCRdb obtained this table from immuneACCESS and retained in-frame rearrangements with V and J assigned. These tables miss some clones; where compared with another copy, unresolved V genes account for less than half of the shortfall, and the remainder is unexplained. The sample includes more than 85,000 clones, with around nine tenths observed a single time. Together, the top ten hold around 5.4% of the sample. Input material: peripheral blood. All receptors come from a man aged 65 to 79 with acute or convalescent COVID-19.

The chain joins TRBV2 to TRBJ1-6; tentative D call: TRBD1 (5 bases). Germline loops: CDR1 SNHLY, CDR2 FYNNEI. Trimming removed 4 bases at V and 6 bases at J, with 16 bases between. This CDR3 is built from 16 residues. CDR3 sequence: CASSVRLSGVNSPLHF. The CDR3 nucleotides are TGTGCCAGCAGTGTGCGGCTTTCGGGGGTTAATTCACCCCTCCACTTT.

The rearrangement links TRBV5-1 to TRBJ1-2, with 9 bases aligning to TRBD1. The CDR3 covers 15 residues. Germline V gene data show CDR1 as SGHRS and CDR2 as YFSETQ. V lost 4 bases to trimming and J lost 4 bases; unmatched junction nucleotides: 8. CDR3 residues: CASSRITGGTYGYTF. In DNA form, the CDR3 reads TGCGCCAGCAGCAGGATCACAGGGGGCACCTATGGCTACACCTTC.

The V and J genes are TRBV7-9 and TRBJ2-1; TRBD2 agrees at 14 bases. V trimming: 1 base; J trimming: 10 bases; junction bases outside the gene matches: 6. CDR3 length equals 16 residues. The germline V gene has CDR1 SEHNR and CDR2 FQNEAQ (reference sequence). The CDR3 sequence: CASSLEGGLAGGEQFF. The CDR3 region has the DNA TGTGCCAGCAGCTTAGAAGGCGGACTAGCGGGGGGCGAGCAGTTCTTC.

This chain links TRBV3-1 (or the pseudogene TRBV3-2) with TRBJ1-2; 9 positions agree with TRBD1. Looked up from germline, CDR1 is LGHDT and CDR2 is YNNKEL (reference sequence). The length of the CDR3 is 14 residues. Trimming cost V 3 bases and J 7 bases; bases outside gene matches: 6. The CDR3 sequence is CASSQAGTGIGYTF. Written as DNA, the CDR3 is TGTGCCAGCAGCCAGGCCGGGACAGGGATTGGCTACACCTTC.

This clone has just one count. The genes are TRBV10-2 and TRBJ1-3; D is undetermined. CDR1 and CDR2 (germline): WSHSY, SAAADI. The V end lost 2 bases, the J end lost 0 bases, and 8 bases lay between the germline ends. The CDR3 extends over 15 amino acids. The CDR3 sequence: CASSEAGSSGNTIYF. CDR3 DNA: TGCGCCAGCAGTGAGGCGGGCAGCTCTGGAAACACCATATATTTT.

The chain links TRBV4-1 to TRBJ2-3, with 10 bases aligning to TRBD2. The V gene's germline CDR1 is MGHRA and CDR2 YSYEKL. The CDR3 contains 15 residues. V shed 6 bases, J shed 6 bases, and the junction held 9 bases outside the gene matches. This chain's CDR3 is CASRGSGGPVDTQYF. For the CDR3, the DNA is TGCGCCAGCAGGGGTAGCGGGGGGCCCGTTGATACGCAGTATTTT.

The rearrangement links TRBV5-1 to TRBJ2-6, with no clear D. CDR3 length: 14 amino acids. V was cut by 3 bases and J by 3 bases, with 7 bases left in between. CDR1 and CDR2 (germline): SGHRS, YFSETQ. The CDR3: CASSSAGGANVLTF. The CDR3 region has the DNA TGCGCCAGCAGCTCTGCCGGTGGGGCCAACGTCCTGACTTTC.

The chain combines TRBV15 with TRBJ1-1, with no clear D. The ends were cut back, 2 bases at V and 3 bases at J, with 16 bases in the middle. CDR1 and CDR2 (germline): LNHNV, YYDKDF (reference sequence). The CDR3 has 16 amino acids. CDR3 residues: CATSRPLDSAHTEAFF. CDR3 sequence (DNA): TGTGCCACCAGCAGACCTCTTGACTCGGCGCACACTGAAGCTTTCTTT.

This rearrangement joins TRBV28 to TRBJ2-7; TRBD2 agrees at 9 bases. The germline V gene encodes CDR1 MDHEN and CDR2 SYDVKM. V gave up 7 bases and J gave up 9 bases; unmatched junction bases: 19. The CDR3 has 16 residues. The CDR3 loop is CASNSPGGGALRLQYF. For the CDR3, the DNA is TGTGCCAGCAACTCCCCCGGCGGGGGGGCGCTCCGGTTGCAGTACTTC.

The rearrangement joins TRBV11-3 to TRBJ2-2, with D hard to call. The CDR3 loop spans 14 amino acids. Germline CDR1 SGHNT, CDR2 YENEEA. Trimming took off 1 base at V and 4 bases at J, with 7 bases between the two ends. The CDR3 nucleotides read TGTGCCAGCAGCTTAGGCAGTTTCACCGGGGAGCTGTTTTTT. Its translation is CASSLGSFTGELFF.

The CDR3 DNA sequence: TGTGCCACCGCCGGACTAGCGGGGCGCGAGACCCAGTACTTC. It codes for CATAGLAGRETQYF. The chain uses TRBV10-3 and TRBJ2-5; the match to TRBD2 covers 12 bases. The CDR3 runs to 14 residues. V dropped 10 bases and J dropped 5; count of bases not matched to a gene: 8. Germline CDR1 and CDR2: ENHRY and SYGVKD.

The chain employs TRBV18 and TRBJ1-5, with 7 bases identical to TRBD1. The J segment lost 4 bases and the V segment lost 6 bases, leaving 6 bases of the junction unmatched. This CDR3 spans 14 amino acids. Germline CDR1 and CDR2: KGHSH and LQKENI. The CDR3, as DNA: TGTGCCAGCTCTCAAGGGACAGAAAATCAGCCCCAGCATTTT. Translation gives CASSQGTENQPQHF.

The CDR3 DNA is TGTGCCAGCAGCTTAGAAGGACTAGCGGGAAACCCGATCTCCTACAATGAGCAGTTCTTC. It is translated as CASSLEGLAGNPISYNEQFF. This chain connects TRBV11-3 to TRBJ2-1; 12 bases match TRBD2. V gave up 0 bases and J gave up 0 bases; unmatched junction bases: 9. Germline V gene lookup returns CDR1 SGHNT and CDR2 YENEEA. CDR3 length equals 20 residues.